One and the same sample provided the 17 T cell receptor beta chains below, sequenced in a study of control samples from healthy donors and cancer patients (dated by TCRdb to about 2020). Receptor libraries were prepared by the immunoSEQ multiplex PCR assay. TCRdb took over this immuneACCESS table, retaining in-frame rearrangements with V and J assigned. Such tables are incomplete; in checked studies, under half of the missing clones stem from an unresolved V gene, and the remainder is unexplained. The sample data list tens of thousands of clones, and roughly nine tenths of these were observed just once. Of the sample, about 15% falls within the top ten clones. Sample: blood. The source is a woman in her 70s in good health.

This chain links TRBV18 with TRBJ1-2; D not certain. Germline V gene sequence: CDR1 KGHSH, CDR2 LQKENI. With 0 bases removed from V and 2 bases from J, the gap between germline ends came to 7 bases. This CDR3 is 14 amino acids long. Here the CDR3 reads CASSPPVGNYGYTF. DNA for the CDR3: TGTGCCAGCTCACCACCCGTGGGGAACTATGGCTACACCTTC.

CDR3 region: CASTNEGRLAGTYNEQFF. The CDR3 DNA is TGCGCCAGCACAAATGAGGGCAGACTAGCGGGAACCTACAATGAGCAGTTCTTC. The V gene is TRBV10-2, the J gene TRBJ2-1; 11 bases match TRBD2. The CDR3 has 18 amino acids. Unmatched junction bases numbered 13, after V lost 7 bases and J lost 2 bases. Per the germline V gene, CDR1 is WSHSY and CDR2 is SAAADI.

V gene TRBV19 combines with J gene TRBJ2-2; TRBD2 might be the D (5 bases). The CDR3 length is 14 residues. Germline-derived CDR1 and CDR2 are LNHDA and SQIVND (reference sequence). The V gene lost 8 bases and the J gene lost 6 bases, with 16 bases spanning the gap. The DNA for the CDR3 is TGTGCCAGTTCGAAGGGTCGGGGAGCCGGGGAGCTGTTTTTT. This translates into CASSKGRGAGELFF.

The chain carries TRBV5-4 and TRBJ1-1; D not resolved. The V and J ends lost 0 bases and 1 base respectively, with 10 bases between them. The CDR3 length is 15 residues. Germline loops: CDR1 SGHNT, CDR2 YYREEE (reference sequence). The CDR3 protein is CASSLVAVRNTEAFF. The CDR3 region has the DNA TGTGCCAGCAGCTTGGTTGCAGTGAGGAACACTGAAGCTTTCTTT.

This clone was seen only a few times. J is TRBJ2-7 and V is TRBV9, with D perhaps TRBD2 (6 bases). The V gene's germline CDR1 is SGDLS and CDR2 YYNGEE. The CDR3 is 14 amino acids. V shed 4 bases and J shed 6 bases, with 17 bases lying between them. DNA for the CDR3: TGTGCCAGCAGCCCCTGGACTAACCCGAGCGAGCAGTACTTC. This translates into CASSPWTNPSEQYF.

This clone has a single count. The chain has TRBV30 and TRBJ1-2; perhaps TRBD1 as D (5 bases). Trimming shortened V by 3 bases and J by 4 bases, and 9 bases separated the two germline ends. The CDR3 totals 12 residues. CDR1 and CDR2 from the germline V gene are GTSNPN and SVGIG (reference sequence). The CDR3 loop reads CAWRGTAYGYTF. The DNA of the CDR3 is TGTGCCTGGAGGGGGACCGCCTATGGCTACACCTTC.

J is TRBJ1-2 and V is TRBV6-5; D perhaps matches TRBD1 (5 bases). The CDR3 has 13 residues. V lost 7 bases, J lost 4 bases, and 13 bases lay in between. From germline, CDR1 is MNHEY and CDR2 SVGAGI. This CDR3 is CASTSGWGYGYTF. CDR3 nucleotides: TGTGCCAGCACGTCAGGGTGGGGCTATGGCTACACCTTC.

The chain's CDR3 is CASSMGTGIYSNQPQHF. The CDR3 DNA follows: TGTGCCAGCTCAATGGGGACAGGAATCTATAGCAATCAGCCCCAGCATTTT. The chain uses TRBV18 and TRBJ1-5, with 8 positions matching TRBD1. The CDR3 covers 17 residues. The V gene end was trimmed by 5 bases and the J gene end by 0 bases; junction bases not matched to a gene: 9. CDR1 KGHSH and CDR2 LQKENI come from the germline V gene.

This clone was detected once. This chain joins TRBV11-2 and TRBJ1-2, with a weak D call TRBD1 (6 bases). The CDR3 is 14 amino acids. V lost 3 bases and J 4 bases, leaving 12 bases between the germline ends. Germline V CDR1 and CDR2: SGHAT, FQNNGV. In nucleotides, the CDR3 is TGTGCCAGCAGCTTCTCGACAGGTGTCTATGGCTACACCTTC. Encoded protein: CASSFSTGVYGYTF.

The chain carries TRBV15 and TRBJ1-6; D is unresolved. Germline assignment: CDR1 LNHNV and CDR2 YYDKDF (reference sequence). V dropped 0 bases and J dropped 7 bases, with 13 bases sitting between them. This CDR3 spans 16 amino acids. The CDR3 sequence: CATSRDPALDNSPLHF. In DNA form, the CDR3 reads TGTGCCACCAGCAGAGATCCAGCGCTCGACAATTCACCCCTCCACTTT.

As DNA, the CDR3 is TGTGCCAGCAGCGGACTAGCGGACGGGGAGCTGTTTTTT. Its protein product is CASSGLADGELFF. The chain recombines TRBV9 with TRBJ2-2; 9 positions match TRBD2. Trimming at V came to 3 bases and at J to 7 bases, leaving 1 base not matched to a gene. There are 13 residues in the CDR3. Germline CDR1 is SGDLS and CDR2 is YYNGEE. The complete variable domain, with remaining parts taken from reference TRBV9 and TRBJ2-2, reads DSGVTQTPKHLITATGQRVTLRCSPRSGDLSVYWYQQSLDQGLQFLIQYYNGEERAKGNILERFSAQQFPDLHSELNLSSLELGDSALYFCASSGLADGELFFGEGSRLTVL.

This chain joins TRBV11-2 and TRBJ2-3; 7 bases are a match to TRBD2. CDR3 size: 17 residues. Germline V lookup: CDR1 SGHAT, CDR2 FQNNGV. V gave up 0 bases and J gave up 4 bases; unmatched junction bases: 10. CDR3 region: CASSLDNVGGRADTQYF. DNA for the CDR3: TGTGCCAGCAGCTTAGACAACGTCGGCGGGAGAGCAGATACGCAGTATTTT.

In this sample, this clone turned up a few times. The CDR3 DNA reads TGTGCCAGCAGCTTAGAACAGCCCCAAGAGACCCAGTACTTC. It translates to CASSLEQPQETQYF. The rearrangement uses TRBV11-1 and TRBJ2-5, with D uncertain. The CDR3 has 14 amino acids. Trimming removed 1 base from V and 1 base from J, with 7 bases in between. Germline V CDR1 and CDR2: SGHAT, FQDESV (reference sequence).

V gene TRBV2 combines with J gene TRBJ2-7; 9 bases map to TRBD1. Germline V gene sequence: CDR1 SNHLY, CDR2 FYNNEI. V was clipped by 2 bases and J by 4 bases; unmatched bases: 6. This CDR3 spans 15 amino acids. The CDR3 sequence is CASSEHRDRAYEQYF. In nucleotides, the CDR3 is TGTGCCAGCAGTGAACACCGGGACAGGGCGTACGAGCAGTACTTC.

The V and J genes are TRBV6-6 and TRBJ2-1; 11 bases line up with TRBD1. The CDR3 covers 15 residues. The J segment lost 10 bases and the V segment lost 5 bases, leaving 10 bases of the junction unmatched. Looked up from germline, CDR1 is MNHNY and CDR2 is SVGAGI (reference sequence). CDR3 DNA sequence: TGTGCCAGCAGTAAATTGCCGGGACAGGGGGGCGAGCAGTTCTTC. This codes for CASSKLPGQGGEQFF.

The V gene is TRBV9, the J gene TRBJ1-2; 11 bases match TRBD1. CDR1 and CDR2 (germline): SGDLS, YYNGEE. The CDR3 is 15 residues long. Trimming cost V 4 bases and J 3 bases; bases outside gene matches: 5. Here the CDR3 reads CASSRGGQGDYGYTF. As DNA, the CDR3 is TGTGCCAGCAGCAGAGGGGGACAGGGGGACTATGGCTACACCTTC.

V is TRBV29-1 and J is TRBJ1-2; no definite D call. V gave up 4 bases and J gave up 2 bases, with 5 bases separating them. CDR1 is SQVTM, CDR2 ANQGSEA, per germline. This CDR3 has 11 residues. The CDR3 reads CSVGENYGYTF. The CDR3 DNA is TGCAGCGTTGGGGAAAACTATGGCTACACCTTC.